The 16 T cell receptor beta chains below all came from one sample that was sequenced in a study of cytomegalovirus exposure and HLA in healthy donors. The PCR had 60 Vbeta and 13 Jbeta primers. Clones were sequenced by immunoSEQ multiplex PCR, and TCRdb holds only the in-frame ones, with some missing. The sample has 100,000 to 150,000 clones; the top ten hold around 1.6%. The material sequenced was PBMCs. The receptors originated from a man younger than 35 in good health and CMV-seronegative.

CDR3 loop: CAISEGTVISGNTIYF. CDR3 bases: TGTGCCATCAGTGAGGGGACAGTCATCTCTGGAAACACCATATATTTT. This chain connects TRBV10-3 to TRBJ1-3; 7 nucleotides line up with TRBD1. V shed 2 bases, J shed 0 bases, and the junction held 4 bases outside the gene matches. Germline CDR1 ENHRY, CDR2 SYGVKD. The length of the CDR3 is 16 residues.

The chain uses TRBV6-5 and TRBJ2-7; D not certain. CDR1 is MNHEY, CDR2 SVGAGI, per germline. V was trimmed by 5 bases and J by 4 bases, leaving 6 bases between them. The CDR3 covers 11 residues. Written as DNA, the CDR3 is TGTGCCAGCAGTGATCGGTACGAGCAGTACTTC. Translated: CASSDRYEQYF.

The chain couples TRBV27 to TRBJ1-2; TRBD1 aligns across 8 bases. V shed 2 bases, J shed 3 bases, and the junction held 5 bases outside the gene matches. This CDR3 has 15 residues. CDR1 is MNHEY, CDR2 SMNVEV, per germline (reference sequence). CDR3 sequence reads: CASSLGGQAHYGYTF. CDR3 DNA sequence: TGTGCCAGCAGTTTAGGGGGACAGGCTCACTATGGCTACACCTTC.

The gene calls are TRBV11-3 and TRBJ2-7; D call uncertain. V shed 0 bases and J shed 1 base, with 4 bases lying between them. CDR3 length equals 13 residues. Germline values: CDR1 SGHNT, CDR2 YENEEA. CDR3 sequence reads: CASSLEYSYEQYF. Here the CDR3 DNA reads TGTGCCAGCAGCTTAGAGTATTCCTACGAGCAGTACTTC.

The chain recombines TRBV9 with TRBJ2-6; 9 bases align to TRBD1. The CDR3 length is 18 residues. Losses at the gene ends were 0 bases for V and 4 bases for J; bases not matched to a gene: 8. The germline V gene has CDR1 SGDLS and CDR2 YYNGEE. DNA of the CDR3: TGTGCCAGCAGCGTAGCTCTGGGACAGGGATACGGGGCCAACGTCCTGACTTTC. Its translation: CASSVALGQGYGANVLTF.

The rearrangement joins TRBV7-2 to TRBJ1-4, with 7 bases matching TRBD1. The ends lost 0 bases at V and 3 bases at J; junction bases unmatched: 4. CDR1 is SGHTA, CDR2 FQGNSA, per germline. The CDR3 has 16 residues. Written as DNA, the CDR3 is TGTGCCAGCAGCTTAGCACAGGGGCGGGCTAATGAAAAACTGTTTTTT. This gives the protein CASSLAQGRANEKLFF.

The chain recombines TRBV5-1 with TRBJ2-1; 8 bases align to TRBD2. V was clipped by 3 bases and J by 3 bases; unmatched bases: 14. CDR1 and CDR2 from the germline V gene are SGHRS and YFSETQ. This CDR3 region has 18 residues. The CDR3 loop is CASSSGQRASGFYNEQFF. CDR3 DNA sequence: TGCGCCAGCAGCTCGGGGCAGAGGGCTAGCGGGTTCTACAATGAGCAGTTCTTC.

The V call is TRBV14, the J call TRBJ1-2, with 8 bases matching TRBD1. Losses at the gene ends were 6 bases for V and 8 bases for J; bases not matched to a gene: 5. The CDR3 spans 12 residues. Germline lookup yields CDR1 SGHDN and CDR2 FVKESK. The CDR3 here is CASSPGTGGYTF. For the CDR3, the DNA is TGTGCCAGCAGTCCTGGGACAGGAGGCTACACCTTC.

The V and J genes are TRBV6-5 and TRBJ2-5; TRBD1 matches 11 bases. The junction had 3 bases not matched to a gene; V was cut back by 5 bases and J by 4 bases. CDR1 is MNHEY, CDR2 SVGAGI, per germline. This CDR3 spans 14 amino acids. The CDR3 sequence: CASSPGTGGETQYF. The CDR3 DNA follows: TGTGCCAGCAGTCCCGGGACAGGGGGAGAGACCCAGTACTTC.

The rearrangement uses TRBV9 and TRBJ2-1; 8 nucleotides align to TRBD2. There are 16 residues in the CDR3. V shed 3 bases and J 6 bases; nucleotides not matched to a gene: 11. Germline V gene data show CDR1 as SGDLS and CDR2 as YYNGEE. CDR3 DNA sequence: TGTGCCAGCAGCGAGGAGCGAGCGGGGGACCGCAATGAGCAGTTCTTC. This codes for CASSEERAGDRNEQFF.

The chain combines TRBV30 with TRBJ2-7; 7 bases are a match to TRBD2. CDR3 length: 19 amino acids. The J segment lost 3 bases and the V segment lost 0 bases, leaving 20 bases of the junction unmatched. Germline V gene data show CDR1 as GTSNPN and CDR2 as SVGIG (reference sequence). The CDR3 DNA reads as TGTGCCTGGAGTGTAAGGTCCGCGGGACTACTAGCTATATTCTACGAGCAGTACTTC. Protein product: CAWSVRSAGLLAIFYEQYF.

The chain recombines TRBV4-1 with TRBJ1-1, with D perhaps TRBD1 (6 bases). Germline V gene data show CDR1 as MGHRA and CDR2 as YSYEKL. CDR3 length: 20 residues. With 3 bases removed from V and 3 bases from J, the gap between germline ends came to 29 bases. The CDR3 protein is CASSQIMMGATRVRDTEAFF. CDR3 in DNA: TGCGCCAGCAGCCAGATCATGATGGGGGCCACCAGGGTACGTGACACTGAAGCTTTCTTT.

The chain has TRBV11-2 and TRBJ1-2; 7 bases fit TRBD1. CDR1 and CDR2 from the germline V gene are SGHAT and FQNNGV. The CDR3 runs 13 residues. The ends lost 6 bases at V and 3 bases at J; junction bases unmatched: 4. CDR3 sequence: CASSSDRDYGYTF. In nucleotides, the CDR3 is TGTGCCAGCAGTTCTGACAGGGACTATGGCTACACCTTC.

The CDR3 nucleotides are TGTGCCAGCAGCCTCGGTTCACCCCTCCACTTT. Translating it yields CASSLGSPLHF. The rearrangement uses TRBV7-9 and TRBJ1-6; unclear D gene. In germline, CDR1 is SEHNR, CDR2 FQNEAQ (reference sequence). V was trimmed by 5 bases and J by 9 bases, leaving 5 bases between them. The CDR3 loop spans 11 amino acids.

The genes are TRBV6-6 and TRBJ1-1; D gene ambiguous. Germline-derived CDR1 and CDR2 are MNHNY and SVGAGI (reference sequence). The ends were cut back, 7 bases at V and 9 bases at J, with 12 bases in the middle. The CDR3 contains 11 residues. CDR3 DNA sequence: TGTGCCAGCACCGAGGAGAGTCAAGCTTTCTTT. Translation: CASTEESQAFF.

The CDR3 DNA follows: TGTGCCAGCAGCTTGTCGGGAAAAGAGACCCAGTACTTC. Translating gives CASSLSGKETQYF. The chain is built from TRBV7-6 and TRBJ2-5; D is perhaps TRBD2 (5 bases). Germline lookup yields CDR1 SGHVS and CDR2 FNYEAQ. Trimming stripped 3 bases from V and 3 bases from J, with 8 bases between. The CDR3 runs to 13 residues.